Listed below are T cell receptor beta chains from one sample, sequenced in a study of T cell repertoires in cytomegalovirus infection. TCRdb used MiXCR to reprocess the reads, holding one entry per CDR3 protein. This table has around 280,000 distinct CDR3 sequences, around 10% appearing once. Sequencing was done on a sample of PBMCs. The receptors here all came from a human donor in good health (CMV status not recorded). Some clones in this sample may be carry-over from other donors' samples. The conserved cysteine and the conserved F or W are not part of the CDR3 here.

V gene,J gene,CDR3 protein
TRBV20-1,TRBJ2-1,SARSGGASEEQF
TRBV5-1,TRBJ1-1,ASSLPDRDDTEAF
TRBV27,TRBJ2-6,ASSFGVSGANVLT
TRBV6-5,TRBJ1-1,ASIPLGGARMNTEAF
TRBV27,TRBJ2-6,ASSSRTGGSANVLT
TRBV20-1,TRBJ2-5,SATKFQETQY
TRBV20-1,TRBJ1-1,SAKGGQERAF
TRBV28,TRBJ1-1,ASNLPTGSWSEAF
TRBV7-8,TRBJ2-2,ASSHDSVLPGELF
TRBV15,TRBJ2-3,ATSRKGGADTQY
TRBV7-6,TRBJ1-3,ASSLVRVGEATGNTIY
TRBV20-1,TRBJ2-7,SAWDRVTDEQY
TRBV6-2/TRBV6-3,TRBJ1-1,ASSPLRDRGREAF
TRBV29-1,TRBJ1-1,SVPGQGEEWNTEAF
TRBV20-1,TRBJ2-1,SLTLGGARDEQF
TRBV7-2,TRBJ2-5,ASRKDSDQETQY
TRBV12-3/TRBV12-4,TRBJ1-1,ASSWSENTEAF
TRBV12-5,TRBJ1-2,ASGLWRDGYT
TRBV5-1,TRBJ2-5,ASSLAALRMRIGGRPQY
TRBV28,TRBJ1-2,ASSFGQGNYGYT
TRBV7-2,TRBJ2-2,ASRKGQATGGELF
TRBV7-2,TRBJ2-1,ASSSSQAYNEQF
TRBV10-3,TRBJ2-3,AISEAASGGLTSTDTQY
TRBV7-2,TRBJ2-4,ASSLGTGEILAKNIQY
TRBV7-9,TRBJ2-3,ASSPGQGVGDTQY
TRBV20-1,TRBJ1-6,SARSAGRALPNSPLH
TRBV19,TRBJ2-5,ASSIDAGIGETQY
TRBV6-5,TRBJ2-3,ASSYRRQTWSDTQY
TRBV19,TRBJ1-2,ASSIATANYGYT
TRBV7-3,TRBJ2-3,ASSLFHRDTQY
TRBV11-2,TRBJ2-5,ASSLGVIETQY
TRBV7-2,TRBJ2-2,ASSLGRDAGELF
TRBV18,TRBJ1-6,ASSDVNAPNSPLH
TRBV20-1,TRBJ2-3,SHPGRTDTQY
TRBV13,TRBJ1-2,ASTGLAYGYT
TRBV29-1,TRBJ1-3,SVLGYSGNTIY
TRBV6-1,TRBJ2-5,ASRPPSSGGLTQY
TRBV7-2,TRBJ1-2,ASSFPRQSYGYT
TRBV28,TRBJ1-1,ASLTRGDTEAF
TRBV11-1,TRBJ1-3,ASSAAFSGNTIY
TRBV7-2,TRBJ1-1,ASSFRHGDTEAF
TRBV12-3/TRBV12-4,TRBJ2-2,ASSIHTGELF
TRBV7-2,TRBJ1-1,ASSLDWGGGTEAF
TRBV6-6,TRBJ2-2,ASSYPGPVELF
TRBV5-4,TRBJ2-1,ASSPGGPSGGSFYNEQF
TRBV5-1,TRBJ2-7,ASSDPGQRSSYEQY
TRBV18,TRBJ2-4,ASSPGIQDIQY
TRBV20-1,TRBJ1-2,SARFLGDRPIYGYT
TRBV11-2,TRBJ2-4,ASSPWDSKNIQY
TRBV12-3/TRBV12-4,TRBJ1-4,ASSLGGRELF
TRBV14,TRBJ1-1,ASSQDLKSAGTEAF
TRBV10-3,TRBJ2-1,AISEDGQGSVEQF
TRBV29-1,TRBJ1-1,SVVRPLNTEAF
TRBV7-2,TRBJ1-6,ASSLGTVNSPLH
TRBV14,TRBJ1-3,ASSLTLLEGAEGNTIY
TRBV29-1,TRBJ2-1,SVGRTEQF
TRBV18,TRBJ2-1,ASSPPPRGNEQF
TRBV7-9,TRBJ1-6,ASSFSNSPLH